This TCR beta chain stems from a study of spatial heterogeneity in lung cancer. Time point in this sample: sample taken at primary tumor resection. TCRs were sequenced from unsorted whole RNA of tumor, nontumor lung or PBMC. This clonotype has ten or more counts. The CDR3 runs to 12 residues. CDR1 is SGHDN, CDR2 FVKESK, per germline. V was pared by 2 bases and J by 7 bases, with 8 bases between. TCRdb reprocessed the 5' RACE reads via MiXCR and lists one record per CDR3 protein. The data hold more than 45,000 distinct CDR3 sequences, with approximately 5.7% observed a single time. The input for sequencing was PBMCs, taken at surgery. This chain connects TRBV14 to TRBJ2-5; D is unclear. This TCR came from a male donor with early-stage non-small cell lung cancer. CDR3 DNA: TGTGCCAGCAGCCAAAACGGGCGGACCCAGTACTTC. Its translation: CASSQNGRTQYF.